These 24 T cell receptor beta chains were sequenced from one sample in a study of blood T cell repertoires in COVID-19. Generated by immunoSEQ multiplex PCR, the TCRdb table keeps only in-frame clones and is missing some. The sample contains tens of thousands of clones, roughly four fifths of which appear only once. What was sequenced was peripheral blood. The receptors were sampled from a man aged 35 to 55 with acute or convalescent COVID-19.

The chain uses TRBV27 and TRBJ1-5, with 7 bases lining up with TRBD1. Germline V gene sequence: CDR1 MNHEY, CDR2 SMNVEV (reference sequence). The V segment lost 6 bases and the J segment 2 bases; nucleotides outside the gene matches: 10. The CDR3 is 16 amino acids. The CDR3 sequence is CASSVATGVGNQPQHF. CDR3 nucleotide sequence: TGTGCCAGCAGCGTCGCAACAGGGGTGGGCAATCAGCCCCAGCATTTT.

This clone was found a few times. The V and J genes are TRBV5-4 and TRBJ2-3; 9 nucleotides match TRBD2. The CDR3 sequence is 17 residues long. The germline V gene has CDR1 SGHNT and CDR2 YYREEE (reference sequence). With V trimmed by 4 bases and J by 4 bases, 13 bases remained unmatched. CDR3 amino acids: CASSGHSGGGAADTQYF. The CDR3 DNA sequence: TGTGCCAGCAGCGGTCACAGCGGCGGGGGGGCGGCAGATACGCAGTATTTT.

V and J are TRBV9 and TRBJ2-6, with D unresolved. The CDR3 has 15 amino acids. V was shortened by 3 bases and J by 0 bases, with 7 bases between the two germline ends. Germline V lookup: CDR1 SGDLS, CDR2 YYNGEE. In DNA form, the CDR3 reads TGTGCCAGCAGCGCCCACAGCTCTGGGGCCAACGTCCTGACTTTC. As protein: CASSAHSSGANVLTF.

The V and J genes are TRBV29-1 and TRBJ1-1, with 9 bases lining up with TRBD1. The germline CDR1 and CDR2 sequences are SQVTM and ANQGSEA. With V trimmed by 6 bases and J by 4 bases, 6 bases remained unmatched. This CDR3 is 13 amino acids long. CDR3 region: CSVEQGASTEAFF. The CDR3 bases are TGCAGCGTGGAACAGGGGGCGAGCACTGAAGCTTTCTTT.

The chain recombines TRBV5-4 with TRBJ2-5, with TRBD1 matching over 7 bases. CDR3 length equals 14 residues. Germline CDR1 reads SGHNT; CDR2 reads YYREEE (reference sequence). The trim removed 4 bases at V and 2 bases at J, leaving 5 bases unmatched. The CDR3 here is CASSPVGQQETQYF. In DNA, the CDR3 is TGTGCCAGCAGCCCGGTGGGACAGCAAGAGACCCAGTACTTC.

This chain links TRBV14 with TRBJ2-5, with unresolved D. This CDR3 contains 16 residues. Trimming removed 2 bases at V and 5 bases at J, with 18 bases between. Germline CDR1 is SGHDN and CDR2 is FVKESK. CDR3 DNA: TGTGCCAGCAGCCAATTACGAGCGAGTAAGACGGAGACCCAGTACTTC. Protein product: CASSQLRASKTETQYF.

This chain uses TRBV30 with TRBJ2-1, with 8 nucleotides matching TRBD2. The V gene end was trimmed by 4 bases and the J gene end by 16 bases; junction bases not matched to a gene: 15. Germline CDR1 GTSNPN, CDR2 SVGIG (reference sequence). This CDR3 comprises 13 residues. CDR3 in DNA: TGTGCCTGGATCACGGGGGGGACGTCGGAGGGTTTCTTC. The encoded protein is CAWITGGTSEGFF. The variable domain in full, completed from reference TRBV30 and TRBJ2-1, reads SQTIHQWPATLVQPVGSPLSLECTVEGTSNPNLYWYRQAAGRGLQLLFYSVGIGQISSEVPQNLSASRPQDRQFILSSKKLLLSDSGFYLCAWITGGTSEGFFGPGTRLTVL.

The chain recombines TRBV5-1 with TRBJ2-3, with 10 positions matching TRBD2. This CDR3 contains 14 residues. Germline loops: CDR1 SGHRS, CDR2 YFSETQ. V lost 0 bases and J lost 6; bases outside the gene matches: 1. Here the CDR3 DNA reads TGCGCCAGCAGCTTGGAGCGGGGGGGCGATACGCAGTATTTT. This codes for CASSLERGGDTQYF.

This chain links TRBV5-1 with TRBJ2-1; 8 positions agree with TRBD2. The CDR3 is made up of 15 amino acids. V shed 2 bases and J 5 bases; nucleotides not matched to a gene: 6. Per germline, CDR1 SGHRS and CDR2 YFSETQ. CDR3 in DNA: TGCGCCAGCAGCTTTGCGGGGGGACTCCACAATGAGCAGTTCTTC. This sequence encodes CASSFAGGLHNEQFF.

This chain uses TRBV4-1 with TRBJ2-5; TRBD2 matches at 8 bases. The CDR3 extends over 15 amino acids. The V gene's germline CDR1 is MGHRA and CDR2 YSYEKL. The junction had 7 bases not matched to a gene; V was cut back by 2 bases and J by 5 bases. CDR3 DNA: TGCGCCAGCAGCCAATTCGGGGGGGCAGATGAGACCCAGTACTTC. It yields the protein CASSQFGGADETQYF.

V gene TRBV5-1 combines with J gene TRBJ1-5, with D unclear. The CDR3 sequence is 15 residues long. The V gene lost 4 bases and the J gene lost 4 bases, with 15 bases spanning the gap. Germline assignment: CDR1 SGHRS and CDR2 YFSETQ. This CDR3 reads CASSPDGQPNQPQHF. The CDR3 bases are TGCGCCAGCAGCCCAGATGGGCAGCCGAATCAGCCCCAGCATTTT.

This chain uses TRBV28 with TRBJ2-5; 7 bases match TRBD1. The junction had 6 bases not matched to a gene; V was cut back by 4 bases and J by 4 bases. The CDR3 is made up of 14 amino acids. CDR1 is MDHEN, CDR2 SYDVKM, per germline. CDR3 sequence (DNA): TGTGCCAGCAGTTCTAGAGGGGGCATAGAGACCCAGTACTTC. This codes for CASSSRGGIETQYF.

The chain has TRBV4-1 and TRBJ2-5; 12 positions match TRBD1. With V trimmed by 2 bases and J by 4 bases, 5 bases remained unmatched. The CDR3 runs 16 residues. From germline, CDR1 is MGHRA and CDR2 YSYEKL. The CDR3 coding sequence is TGCGCCAGCAGCCAACGAGGGACAGGGGGCGCAGAGACCCAGTACTTC. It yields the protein CASSQRGTGGAETQYF.

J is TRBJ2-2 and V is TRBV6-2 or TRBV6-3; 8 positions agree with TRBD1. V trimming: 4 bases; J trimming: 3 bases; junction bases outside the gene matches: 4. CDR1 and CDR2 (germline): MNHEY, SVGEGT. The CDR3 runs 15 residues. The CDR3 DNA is TGTGCCAGCAGTTCGCAGGGGGCGCACACCGGGGAGCTGTTTTTT. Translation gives CASSSQGAHTGELFF.

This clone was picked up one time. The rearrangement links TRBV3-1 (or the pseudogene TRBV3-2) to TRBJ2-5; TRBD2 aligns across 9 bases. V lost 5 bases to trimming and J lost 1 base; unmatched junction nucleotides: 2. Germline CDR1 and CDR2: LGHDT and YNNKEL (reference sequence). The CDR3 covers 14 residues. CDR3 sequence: CASSGRGGQETQYF. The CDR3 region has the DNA TGTGCCAGCAGCGGGCGGGGGGGCCAAGAGACCCAGTACTTC.

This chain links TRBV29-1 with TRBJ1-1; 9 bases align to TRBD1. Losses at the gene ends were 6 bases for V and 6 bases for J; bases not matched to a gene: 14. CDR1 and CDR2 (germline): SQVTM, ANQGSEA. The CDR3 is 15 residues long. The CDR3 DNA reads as TGCAGCGTCGGTTGGGACAGGGTGATGGTCGCTGAAGCTTTCTTT. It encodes CSVGWDRVMVAEAFF.

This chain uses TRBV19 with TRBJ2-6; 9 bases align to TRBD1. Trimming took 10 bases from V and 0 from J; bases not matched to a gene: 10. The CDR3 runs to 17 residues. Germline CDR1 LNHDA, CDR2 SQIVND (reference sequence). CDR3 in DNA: TGTGCCACCGCGAGGGGACAGGGTTTCTCTGGGGCCAACGTCCTGACTTTC. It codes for CATARGQGFSGANVLTF.

In DNA, the CDR3 is TGTGCCACCAGTGATGCTTTGGCTGATAGCGGACCCAGGACGCAGTATTTT. Amino acid sequence: CATSDALADSGPRTQYF. The chain is built from TRBV24-1 and TRBJ2-3, with a possible D match to TRBD2 (6 bases). V was shortened by 3 bases and J by 9 bases, with 24 bases between the two germline ends. The germline gives CDR1 KGHDR, CDR2 SFDVKD. This CDR3 contains 17 residues.

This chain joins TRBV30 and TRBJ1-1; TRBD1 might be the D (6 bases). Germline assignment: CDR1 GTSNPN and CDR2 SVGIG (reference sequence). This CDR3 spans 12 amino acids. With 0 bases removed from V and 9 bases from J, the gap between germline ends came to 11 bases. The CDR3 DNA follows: TGTGCCTGGAGTGTGGACAGACTACAAGCTTTCTTT. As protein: CAWSVDRLQAFF.

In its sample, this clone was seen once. The CDR3 here is CASSPDRGLYGYTF. The CDR3 DNA is TGTGCCAGTAGCCCGGACAGGGGCCTCTATGGCTACACCTTC. The rearrangement links TRBV19 to TRBJ1-2, with TRBD1 matching over 9 bases. The CDR3 runs to 14 residues. Trimming at V came to 6 bases and at J to 4 bases, leaving 6 bases not matched to a gene. Germline loops: CDR1 LNHDA, CDR2 SQIVND (reference sequence).

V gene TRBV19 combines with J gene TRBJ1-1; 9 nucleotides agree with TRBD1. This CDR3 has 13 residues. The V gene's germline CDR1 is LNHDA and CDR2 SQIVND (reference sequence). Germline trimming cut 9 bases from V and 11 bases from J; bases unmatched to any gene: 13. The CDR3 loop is CASHLGQGRRAFF. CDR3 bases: TGTGCCAGCCATCTCGGACAGGGGCGTAGGGCTTTCTTT.

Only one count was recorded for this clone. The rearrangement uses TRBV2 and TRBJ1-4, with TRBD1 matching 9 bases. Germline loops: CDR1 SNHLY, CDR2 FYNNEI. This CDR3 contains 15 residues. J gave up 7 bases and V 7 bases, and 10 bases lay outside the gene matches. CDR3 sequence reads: CASKQGAVFGEKLFF. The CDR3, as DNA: TGTGCCAGCAAACAGGGGGCTGTGTTTGGTGAAAAACTGTTTTTT.

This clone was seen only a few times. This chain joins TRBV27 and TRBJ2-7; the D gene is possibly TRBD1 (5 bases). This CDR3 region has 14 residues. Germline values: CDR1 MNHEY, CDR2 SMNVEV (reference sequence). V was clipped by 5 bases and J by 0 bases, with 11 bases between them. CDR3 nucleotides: TGTGCCAGCAGTCGCACAGGCTTCTCCTACGAGCAGTACTTC. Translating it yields CASSRTGFSYEQYF.

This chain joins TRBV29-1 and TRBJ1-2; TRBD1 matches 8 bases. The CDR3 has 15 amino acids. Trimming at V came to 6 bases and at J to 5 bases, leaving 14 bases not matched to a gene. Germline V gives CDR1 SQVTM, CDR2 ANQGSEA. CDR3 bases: TGCAGCGTCTTGATGTTTGCGGGACAGGTATATGGCTACACCTTC. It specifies CSVLMFAGQVYGYTF. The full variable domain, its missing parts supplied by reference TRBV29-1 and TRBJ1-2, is SAVISQKPSRDICQRGTSLTIQCQVDSQVTMMFWYRQQPGQSLTLIATANQGSEATYESGFVIDKFPISRPNLTFSTLTVSNMSPEDSSIYLCSVLMFAGQVYGYTFGSGTRLTVV.